This is a list of T cell receptor beta chains from one sample in a study of blood T cell repertoires in COVID-19. Sequenced by immunoSEQ multiplex PCR; TCRdb stores in-frame clones only, minus some. The sample consists of about 78,000 clones, around 86% of them appearing once. Sequencing was done on a sample of peripheral blood. These receptors all come from a woman in her sixties with acute or convalescent COVID-19. CDR3s include the opening cysteine and the closing phenylalanine or tryptophan. The order of the fields is J gene, V gene, clone size, D gene, CDR3 protein, CDR3 DNA. A D gene is named only where the DNA matches it firmly. Clone size is not always given. Where it is, it says once, few, many or a class for expanded clones.

J gene: TRBJ2-5; V gene: TRBV9; clone size: .; D gene: .; CDR3 protein: CASSVGQVPGETQYF; CDR3 DNA: TGTGCCAGCAGCGTAGGTCAGGTCCCCGGTGAGACCCAGTACTTC
J gene: TRBJ2-5; V gene: TRBV3-1/TRBV3-2; clone size: .; D gene: TRBD1; CDR3 protein: CASSHYSGGVTQYF; CDR3 DNA: TGTGCCAGCAGCCATTATTCAGGGGGAGTGACCCAGTACTTC
J gene: TRBJ2-7; V gene: TRBV5-1; clone size: .; D gene: TRBD1; CDR3 protein: CASSLWRPGQPSYEQYF; CDR3 DNA: TGCGCCAGCAGCTTGTGGCGCCCGGGACAGCCCTCCTACGAGCAGTACTTC
J gene: TRBJ2-5; V gene: TRBV5-5; clone size: .; D gene: TRBD2; CDR3 protein: CASSPGTSLFETQYF; CDR3 DNA: TGTGCCAGCAGCCCCGGGACTAGCTTATTTGAGACCCAGTACTTC
J gene: TRBJ2-5; V gene: TRBV27; clone size: .; D gene: .; CDR3 protein: CASKRRGREYSFGQLETQYF; CDR3 DNA: TGTGCCAGCAAGAGAAGGGGGCGGGAATACTCGTTTGGCCAGCTGGAGACCCAGTACTTC
J gene: TRBJ1-3; V gene: TRBV7-9; clone size: few; D gene: .; CDR3 protein: CASSPDIGNTIYF; CDR3 DNA: TGTGCCAGCAGCCCCGACATCGGAAACACCATATATTTT
J gene: TRBJ2-7; V gene: TRBV7-2; clone size: .; D gene: TRBD1; CDR3 protein: CASSPGTVKIYEQYF; CDR3 DNA: TGTGCCAGCAGCCCAGGGACAGTTAAAATTTACGAGCAGTACTTC
J gene: TRBJ1-6; V gene: TRBV2; clone size: .; D gene: TRBD1; CDR3 protein: CASSAQGNSPLHF; CDR3 DNA: TGTGCCAGCAGTGCACAGGGGAATTCACCCCTCCACTTT
J gene: TRBJ2-7; V gene: TRBV11-2; clone size: .; D gene: TRBD1; CDR3 protein: CASSPGQGSYEQYF; CDR3 DNA: TGTGCCAGCAGCCCAGGACAGGGTTCCTACGAGCAGTACTTC
J gene: TRBJ1-5; V gene: TRBV28; clone size: .; D gene: .; CDR3 protein: CASSLSSGNNQPQHF; CDR3 DNA: TGTGCCAGCAGTTTATCATCAGGTAACAATCAGCCCCAGCATTTT
J gene: TRBJ1-1; V gene: TRBV18; clone size: .; D gene: .; CDR3 protein: CASSPTEFAEAFF; CDR3 DNA: TGTGCCAGCTCACCAACAGAGTTTGCTGAAGCTTTCTTT
J gene: TRBJ2-5; V gene: TRBV4-2; clone size: .; D gene: TRBD2; CDR3 protein: CASSPTGTSGEETQYF; CDR3 DNA: TGTGCCAGCAGCCCCACCGGGACTAGCGGGGAAGAGACCCAGTACTTC
J gene: TRBJ2-1; V gene: TRBV7-2; clone size: .; D gene: .; CDR3 protein: CASSFRGAPYNEQFF; CDR3 DNA: TGTGCCAGCAGCTTTCGGGGAGCCCCCTACAATGAGCAGTTCTTC
J gene: TRBJ1-6; V gene: TRBV19; clone size: .; D gene: TRBD1; CDR3 protein: CASTDRDRYNSPLHF; CDR3 DNA: TGTGCCAGTACCGACCGGGACAGATATAATTCACCCCTCCACTTT
J gene: TRBJ1-2; V gene: TRBV28; clone size: .; D gene: .; CDR3 protein: CASRSSLQGSYGYTF; CDR3 DNA: TGTGCCAGCAGATCCTCACTACAGGGTAGCTATGGCTACACCTTC
J gene: TRBJ1-2; V gene: TRBV16; clone size: .; D gene: .; CDR3 protein: CASSQLKGGYTF; CDR3 DNA: TGTGCCAGCAGCCAACTAAAGGGGGGCTACACCTTC
J gene: TRBJ2-1; V gene: TRBV5-1; clone size: .; D gene: TRBD2; CDR3 protein: CASSPTSDPYNEQFF; CDR3 DNA: TGCGCCAGCAGCCCCACTAGCGATCCCTACAATGAGCAGTTCTTC
J gene: TRBJ1-2; V gene: TRBV18; clone size: .; D gene: TRBD1; CDR3 protein: CASSWGTGEENGYTF; CDR3 DNA: TGTGCCAGCTCATGGGGGACAGGGGAGGAGAATGGCTACACCTTC
J gene: TRBJ2-5; V gene: TRBV5-8; clone size: .; D gene: TRBD1; CDR3 protein: CASSLAGTGKETQYF; CDR3 DNA: TGTGCCAGCAGCTTGGCCGGGACAGGGAAAGAGACCCAGTACTTC
J gene: TRBJ2-1; V gene: TRBV7-2; clone size: .; D gene: .; CDR3 protein: CASSRGRGGYNEQFF; CDR3 DNA: TGTGCCAGCAGCCGGGGGAGGGGGGGATACAATGAGCAGTTCTTC
J gene: TRBJ1-5; V gene: TRBV6-5; clone size: .; D gene: .; CDR3 protein: CASSFNSNQPQHF; CDR3 DNA: TGTGCCAGCAGTTTCAATAGCAATCAGCCCCAGCATTTT
J gene: TRBJ2-7; V gene: TRBV7-6; clone size: .; D gene: .; CDR3 protein: CASSLELGSSYEQYF; CDR3 DNA: TGTGCCAGCAGCTTAGAACTAGGGAGCTCCTACGAGCAGTACTTC
J gene: TRBJ2-7; V gene: TRBV12-3/TRBV12-4; clone size: .; D gene: TRBD2; CDR3 protein: CASRASGTYEQYF; CDR3 DNA: TGTGCCAGCAGGGCTAGCGGAACCTACGAGCAGTACTTC
J gene: TRBJ1-4; V gene: TRBV7-9; clone size: .; D gene: TRBD1; CDR3 protein: CASSGGQGFDNEKLFF; CDR3 DNA: TGTGCCAGCAGCGGGGGACAGGGTTTCGATAATGAAAAACTGTTTTTT
J gene: TRBJ2-1; V gene: TRBV29-1; clone size: .; D gene: .; CDR3 protein: CSVVGGNEQFF; CDR3 DNA: TGCAGCGTTGTAGGGGGCAATGAGCAGTTCTTC
J gene: TRBJ1-6; V gene: TRBV6-5; clone size: few; D gene: TRBD1; CDR3 protein: CARITWDRGTPLHF; CDR3 DNA: TGTGCCAGGATCACTTGGGACAGGGGTACACCCCTCCACTTT